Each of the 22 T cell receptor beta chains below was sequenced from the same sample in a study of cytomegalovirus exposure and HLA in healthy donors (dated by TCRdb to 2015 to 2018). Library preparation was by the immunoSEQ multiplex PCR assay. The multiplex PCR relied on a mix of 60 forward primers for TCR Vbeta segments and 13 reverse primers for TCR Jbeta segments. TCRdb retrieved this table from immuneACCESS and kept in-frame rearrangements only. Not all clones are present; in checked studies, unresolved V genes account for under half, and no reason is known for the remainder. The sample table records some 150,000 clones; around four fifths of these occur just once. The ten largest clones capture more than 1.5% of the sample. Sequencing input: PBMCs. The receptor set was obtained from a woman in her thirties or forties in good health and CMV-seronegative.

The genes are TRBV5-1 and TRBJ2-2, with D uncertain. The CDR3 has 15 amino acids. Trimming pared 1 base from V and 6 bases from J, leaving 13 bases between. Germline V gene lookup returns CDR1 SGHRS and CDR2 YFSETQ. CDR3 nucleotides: TGCGCCAGCAGCTTGTCAGGCAGGTCGGCCGGGGAGCTGTTTTTT. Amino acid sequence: CASSLSGRSAGELFF.

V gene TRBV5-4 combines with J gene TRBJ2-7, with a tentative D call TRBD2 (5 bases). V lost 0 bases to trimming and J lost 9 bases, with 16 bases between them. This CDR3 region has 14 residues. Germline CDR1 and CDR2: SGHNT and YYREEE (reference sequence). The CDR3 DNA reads TGTGCCAGCAGCTTGGCCGGGGAGCCTCACGGGCAGTACTTC. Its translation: CASSLAGEPHGQYF. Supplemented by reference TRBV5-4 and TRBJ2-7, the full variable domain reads ETGVTQSPTHLIKTRGQQVTLRCSSQSGHNTVSWYQQALGQGPQFIFQYYREEENGRGNFPPRFSGLQFPNYSSELNVNALELDDSALYLCASSLAGEPHGQYFGPGTRLTVT.

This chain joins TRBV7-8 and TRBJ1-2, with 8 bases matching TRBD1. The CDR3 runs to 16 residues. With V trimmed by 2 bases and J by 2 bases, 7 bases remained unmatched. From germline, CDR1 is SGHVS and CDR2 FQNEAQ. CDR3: CASSLNSRQGNYGYTF. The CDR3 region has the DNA TGTGCCAGCAGCTTAAACTCAAGACAGGGGAACTATGGCTACACCTTC.

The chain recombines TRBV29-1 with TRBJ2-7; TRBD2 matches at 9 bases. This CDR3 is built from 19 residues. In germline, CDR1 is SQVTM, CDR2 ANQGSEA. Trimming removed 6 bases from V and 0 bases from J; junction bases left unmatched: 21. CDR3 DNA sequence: TGCAGCGTCCTCTCCTTAAGATTGCGGGAGGGCCGGGGCTCCTACGAGCAGTACTTC. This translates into CSVLSLRLREGRGSYEQYF.

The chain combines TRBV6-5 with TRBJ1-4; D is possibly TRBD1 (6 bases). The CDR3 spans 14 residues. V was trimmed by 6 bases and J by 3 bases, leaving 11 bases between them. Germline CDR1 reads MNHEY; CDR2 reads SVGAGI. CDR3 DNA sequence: TGTGCCAGCAGCCAGGGGATGGCTAATGAAAAACTGTTTTTT. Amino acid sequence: CASSQGMANEKLFF.

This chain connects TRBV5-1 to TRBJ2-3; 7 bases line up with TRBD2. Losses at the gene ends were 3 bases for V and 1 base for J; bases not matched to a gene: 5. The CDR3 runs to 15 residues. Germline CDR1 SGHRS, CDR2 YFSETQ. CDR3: CASSSLTSGTDTQYF. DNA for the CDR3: TGCGCCAGCAGCTCCCTCACTAGCGGCACAGATACGCAGTATTTT.

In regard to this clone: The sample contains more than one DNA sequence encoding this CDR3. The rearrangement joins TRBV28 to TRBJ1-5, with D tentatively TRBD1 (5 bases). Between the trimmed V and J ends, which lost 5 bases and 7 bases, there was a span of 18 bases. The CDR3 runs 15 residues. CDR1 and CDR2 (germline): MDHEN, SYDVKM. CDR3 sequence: CASSSYTSGGQPQHF. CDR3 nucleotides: TGTGCCAGCAGTAGCTATACCTCGGGGGGGCAGCCCCAGCATTTT.

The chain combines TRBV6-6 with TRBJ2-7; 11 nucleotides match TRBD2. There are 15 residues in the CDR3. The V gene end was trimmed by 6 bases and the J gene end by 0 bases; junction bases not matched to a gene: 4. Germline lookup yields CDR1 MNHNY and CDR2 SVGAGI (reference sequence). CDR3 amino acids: CASSEGLAVSYEQYF. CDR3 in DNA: TGTGCCAGCAGCGAGGGACTAGCGGTCTCCTACGAGCAGTACTTC.

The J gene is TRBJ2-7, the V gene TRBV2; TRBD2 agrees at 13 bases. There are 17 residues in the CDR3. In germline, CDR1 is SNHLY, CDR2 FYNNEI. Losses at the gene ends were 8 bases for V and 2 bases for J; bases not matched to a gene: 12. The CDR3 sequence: CASDPRLAGGPTYEQYF. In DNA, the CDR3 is TGTGCCAGCGACCCCCGACTAGCGGGAGGTCCGACCTACGAGCAGTACTTC.

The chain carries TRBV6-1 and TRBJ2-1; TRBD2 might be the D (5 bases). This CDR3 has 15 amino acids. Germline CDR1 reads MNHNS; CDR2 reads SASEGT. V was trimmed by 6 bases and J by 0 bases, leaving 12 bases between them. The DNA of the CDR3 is TGTGCCAGCAGCCCCGTTGGGAGCTCCTACAATGAGCAGTTCTTC. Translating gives CASSPVGSSYNEQFF.

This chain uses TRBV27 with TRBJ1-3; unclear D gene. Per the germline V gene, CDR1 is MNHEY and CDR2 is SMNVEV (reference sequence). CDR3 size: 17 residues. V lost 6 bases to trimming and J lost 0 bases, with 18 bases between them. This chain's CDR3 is CASRPESRGFSGNTIYF. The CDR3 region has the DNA TGTGCCAGCAGACCCGAGAGCCGGGGATTCTCTGGAAACACCATATATTTT.

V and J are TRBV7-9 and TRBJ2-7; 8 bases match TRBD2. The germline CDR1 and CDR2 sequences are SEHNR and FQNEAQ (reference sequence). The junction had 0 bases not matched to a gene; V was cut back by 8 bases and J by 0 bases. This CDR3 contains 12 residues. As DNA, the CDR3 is TGTGCCAGCCGGGGGGGCTCCTACGAGCAGTACTTC. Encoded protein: CASRGGSYEQYF.

The DNA for the CDR3 is TGTGCCAGCAGCGGGCGGACAGGGGAACACGAGCAGTACTTC. It codes for CASSGRTGEHEQYF. This rearrangement joins TRBV7-8 to TRBJ2-7, with 9 bases identical to TRBD1. The CDR3 is 14 residues long. Germline CDR1 reads SGHVS; CDR2 reads FQNEAQ. After removal of 5 bases from V and 5 bases from J, the junction contained 7 bases not matched to a gene.

The CDR3 loop is CASSLKSVGLAGEIRRQYF. The CDR3 DNA reads as TGTGCCAGCAGCTTAAAGTCGGTAGGCCTAGCGGGAGAAATTAGGCGGCAGTACTTC. The chain links TRBV7-2 to TRBJ2-5; 10 nucleotides match TRBD2. CDR3 length: 19 amino acids. Germline lookup yields CDR1 SGHTA and CDR2 FQGNSA. Trimming at V came to 2 bases and at J to 11 bases, leaving 23 bases not matched to a gene.

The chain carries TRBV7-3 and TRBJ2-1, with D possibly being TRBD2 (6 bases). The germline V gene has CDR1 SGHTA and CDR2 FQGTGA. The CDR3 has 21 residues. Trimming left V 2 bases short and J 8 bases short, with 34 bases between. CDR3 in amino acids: CASSLGTRTIRVGGLADEQFF. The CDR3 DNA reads TGTGCCAGCAGCTTAGGCACGAGAACTATACGGGTGGGAGGTCTAGCAGATGAGCAGTTCTTC.

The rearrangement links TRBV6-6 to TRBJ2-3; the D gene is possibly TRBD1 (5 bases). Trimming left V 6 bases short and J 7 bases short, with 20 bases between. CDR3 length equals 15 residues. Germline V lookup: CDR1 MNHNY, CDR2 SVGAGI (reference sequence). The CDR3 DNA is TGTGCCAGCAGACAACACACAGGCTTCCTTAATACGCAGTATTTT. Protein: CASRQHTGFLNTQYF.

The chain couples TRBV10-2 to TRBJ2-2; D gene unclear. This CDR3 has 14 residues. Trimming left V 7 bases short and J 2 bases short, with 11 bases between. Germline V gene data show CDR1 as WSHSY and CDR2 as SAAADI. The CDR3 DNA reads TGCGCCAGCACCCCGACTTTCAACACCGGGGAGCTGTTTTTT. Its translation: CASTPTFNTGELFF.

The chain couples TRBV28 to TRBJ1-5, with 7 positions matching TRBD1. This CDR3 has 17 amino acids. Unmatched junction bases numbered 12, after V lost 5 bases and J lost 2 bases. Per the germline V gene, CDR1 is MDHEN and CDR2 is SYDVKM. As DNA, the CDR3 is TGTGCCAGCAGTACCCTGATCCGCAGGGGGGGCAATCAGCCCCAGCATTTT. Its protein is CASSTLIRRGGNQPQHF. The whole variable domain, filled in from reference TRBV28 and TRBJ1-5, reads DVKVTQSSRYLVKRTGEKVFLECVQDMDHENMFWYRQDPGLGLRLIYFSYDVKMKEKGDIPEGYSVSREKKERFSLILESASTNQTSMYLCASSTLIRRGGNQPQHFGDGTRLSIL.

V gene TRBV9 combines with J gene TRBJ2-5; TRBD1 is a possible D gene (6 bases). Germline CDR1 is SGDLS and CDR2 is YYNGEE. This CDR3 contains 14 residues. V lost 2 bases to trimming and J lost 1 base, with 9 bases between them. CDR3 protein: CASSVSQGQETQYF. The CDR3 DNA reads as TGTGCCAGCAGCGTCTCACAGGGCCAAGAGACCCAGTACTTC.

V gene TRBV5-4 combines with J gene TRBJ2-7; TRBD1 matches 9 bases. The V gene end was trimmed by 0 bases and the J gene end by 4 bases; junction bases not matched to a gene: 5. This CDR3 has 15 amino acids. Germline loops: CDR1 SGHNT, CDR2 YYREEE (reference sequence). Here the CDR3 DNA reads TGTGCCAGCAGCTTGGAGGGACAGGGTCCTTACGAGCAGTACTTC. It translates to CASSLEGQGPYEQYF. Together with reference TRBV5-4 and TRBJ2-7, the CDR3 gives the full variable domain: ETGVTQSPTHLIKTRGQQVTLRCSSQSGHNTVSWYQQALGQGPQFIFQYYREEENGRGNFPPRFSGLQFPNYSSELNVNALELDDSALYLCASSLEGQGPYEQYFGPGTRLTVT.

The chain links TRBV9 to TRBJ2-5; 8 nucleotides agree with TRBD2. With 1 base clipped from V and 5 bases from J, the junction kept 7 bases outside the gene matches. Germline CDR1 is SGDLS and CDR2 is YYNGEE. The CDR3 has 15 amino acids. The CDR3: CASSVSGGSYETQYF. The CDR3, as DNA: TGTGCCAGCAGCGTATCGGGAGGGTCTTATGAGACCCAGTACTTC.

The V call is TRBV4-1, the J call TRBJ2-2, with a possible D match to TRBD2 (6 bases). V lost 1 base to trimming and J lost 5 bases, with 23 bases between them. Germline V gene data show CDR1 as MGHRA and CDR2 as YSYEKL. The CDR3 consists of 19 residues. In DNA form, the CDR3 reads TGCGCCAGCAGCCAAGGGGCGTTGAGAGTAGCGGTTTGGACCGGGGAGCTGTTTTTT. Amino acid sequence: CASSQGALRVAVWTGELFF.